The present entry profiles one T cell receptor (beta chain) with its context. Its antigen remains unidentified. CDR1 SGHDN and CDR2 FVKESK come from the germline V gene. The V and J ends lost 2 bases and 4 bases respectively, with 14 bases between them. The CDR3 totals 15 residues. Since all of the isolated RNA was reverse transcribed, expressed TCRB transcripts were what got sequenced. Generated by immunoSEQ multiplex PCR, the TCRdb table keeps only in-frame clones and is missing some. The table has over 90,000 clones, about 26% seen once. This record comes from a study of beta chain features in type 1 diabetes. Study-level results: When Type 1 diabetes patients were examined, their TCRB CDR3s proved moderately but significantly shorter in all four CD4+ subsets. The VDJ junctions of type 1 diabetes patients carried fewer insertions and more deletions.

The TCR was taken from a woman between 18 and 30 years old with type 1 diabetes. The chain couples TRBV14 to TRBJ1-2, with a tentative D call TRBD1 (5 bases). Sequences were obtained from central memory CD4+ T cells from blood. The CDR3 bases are TGTGCCAGCAGCCAAACGGCAGGGTTTATCTATGGCTACACCTTC. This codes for CASSQTAGFIYGYTF.